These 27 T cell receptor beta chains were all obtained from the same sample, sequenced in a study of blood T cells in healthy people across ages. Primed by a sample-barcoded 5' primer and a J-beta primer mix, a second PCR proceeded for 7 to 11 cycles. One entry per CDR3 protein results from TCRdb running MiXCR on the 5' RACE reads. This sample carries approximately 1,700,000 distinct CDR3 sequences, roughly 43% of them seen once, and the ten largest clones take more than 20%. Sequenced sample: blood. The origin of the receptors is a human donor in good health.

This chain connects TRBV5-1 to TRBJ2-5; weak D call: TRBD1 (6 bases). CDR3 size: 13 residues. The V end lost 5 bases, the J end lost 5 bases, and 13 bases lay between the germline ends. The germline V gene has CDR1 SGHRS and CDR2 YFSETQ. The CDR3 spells CASRQGAGETQYF. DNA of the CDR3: TGCGCCAGCAGACAGGGTGCCGGGGAGACCCAGTACTTC.

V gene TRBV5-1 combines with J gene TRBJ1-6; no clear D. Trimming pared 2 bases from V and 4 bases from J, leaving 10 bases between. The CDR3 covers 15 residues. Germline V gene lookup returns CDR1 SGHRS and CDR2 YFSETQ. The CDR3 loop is CASSLTRNYNSPLHF. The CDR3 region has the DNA TGCGCCAGCAGCTTAACGAGGAATTATAATTCACCCCTCCACTTT.

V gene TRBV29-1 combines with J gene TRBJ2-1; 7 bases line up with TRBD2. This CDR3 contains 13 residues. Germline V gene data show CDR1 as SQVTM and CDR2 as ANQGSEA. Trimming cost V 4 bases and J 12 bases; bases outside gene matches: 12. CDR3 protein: CSVGGTGGWLQFF. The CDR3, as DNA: TGCAGCGTTGGAGGAACGGGGGGATGGTTGCAGTTCTTC.

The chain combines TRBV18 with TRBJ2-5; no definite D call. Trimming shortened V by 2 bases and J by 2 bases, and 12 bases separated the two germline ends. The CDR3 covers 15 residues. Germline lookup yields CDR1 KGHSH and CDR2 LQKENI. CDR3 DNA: TGTGCCAGCTCACCAACTGCGATCGTACAAGAGACCCAGTACTTC. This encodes CASSPTAIVQETQYF.

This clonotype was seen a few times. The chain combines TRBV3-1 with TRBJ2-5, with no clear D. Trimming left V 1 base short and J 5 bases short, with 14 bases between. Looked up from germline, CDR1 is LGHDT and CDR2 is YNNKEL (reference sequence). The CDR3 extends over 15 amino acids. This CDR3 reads CASSQVVTKGETQYF. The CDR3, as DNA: TGTGCCAGCAGCCAAGTCGTTACTAAAGGGGAGACCCAGTACTTC.

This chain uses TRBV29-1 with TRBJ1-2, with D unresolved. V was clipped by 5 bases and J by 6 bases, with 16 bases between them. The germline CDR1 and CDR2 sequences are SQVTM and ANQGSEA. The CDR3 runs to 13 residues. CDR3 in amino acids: CSVRSPLMDGYTF. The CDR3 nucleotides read TGCAGCGTTCGAAGCCCCCTTATGGATGGCTACACCTTC.

CDR3 protein: CASSQAVQFGSYNEQFF. CDR3 sequence (DNA): TGCGCCAGCAGCCAAGCCGTCCAATTCGGCTCCTACAATGAGCAGTTCTTC. The chain employs TRBV4-3 and TRBJ2-1; D ambiguous. V was clipped by 1 base and J by 0 bases, with 13 bases between them. This CDR3 region has 17 residues. Germline V gene sequence: CDR1 LGHNA, CDR2 YSLEER.

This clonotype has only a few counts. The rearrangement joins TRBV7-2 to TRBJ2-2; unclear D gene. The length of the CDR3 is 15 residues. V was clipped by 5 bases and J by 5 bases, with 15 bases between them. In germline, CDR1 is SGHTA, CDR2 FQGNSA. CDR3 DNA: TGTGCCAGCAGCCACCCCCCCCTGGGTACCGGGGAGCTGTTTTTT. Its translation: CASSHPPLGTGELFF.

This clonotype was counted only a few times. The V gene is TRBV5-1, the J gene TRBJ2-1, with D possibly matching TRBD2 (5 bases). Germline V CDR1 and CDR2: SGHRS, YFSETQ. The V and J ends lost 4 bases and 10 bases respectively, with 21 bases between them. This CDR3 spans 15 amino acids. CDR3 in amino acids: CASSQLIPGIQEQFF. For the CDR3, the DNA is TGCGCCAGCAGCCAATTAATACCGGGGATTCAGGAGCAGTTCTTC.

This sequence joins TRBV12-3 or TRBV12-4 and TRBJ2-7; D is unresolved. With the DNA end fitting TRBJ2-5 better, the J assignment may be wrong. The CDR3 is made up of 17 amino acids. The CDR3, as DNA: TGTGCCAGCAGAATTGTAGGGCAGTTCCGACGACAAGAGACCCAGTACTTC. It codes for CASRIVGQFRRQETQYF.

The DNA for the CDR3 is TGTGCCAGCAGTCCTCTAGGGACAGGCCGCTCTGGGGCCAACGTCCTGACTTTC. Amino acid sequence: CASSPLGTGRSGANVLTF. V usage is TRBV28 and J usage is TRBJ2-6, with 8 bases that match TRBD1. From germline, CDR1 is MDHEN and CDR2 SYDVKM. The CDR3 extends over 18 amino acids. The V gene end was trimmed by 5 bases and the J gene end by 0 bases; junction bases not matched to a gene: 9.

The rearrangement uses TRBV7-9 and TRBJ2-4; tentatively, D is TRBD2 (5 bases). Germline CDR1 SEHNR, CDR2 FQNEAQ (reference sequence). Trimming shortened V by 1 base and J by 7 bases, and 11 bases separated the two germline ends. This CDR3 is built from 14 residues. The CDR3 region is CASSLDGVWNIQYF. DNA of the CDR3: TGTGCCAGCAGCTTAGACGGGGTGTGGAACATTCAGTACTTC.

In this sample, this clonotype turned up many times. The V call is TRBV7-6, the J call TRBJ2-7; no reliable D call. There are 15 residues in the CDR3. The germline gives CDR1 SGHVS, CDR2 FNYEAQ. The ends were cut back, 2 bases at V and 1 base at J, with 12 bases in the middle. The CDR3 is CASSLQFGSSYEQYF. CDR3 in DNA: TGTGCCAGCAGCTTACAGTTTGGCAGTTCCTACGAGCAGTACTTC.

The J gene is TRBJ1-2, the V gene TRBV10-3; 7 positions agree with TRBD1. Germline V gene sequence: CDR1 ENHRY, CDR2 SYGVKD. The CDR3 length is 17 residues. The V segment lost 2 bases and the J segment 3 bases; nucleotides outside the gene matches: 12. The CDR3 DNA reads TGTGCCATCAGTGAGCCCATAACCGGGACAGTTGACTATGGCTACACCTTC. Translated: CAISEPITGTVDYGYTF.

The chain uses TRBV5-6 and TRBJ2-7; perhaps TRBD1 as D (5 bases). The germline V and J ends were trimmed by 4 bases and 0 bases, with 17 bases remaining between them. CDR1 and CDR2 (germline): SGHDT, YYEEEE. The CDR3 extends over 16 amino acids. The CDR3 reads CASSPASGLSSYEQYF. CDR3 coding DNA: TGTGCCAGCAGCCCCGCTTCAGGGTTAAGCTCCTACGAGCAGTACTTC.

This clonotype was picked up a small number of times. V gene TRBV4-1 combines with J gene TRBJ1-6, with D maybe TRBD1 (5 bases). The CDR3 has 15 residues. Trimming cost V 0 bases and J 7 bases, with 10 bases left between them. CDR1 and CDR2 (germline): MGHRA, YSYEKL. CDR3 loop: CASSQEGDSNSPLHF. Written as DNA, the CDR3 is TGCGCCAGCAGCCAAGAAGGGGATTCGAATTCACCCCTCCACTTT.

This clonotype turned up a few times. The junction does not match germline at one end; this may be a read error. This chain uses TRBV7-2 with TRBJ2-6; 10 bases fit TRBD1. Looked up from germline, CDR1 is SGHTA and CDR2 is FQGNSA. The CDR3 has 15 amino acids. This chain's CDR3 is CASSSGTGVFDVLTF. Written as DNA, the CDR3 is TGCGCCAGCAGCTCCGGGACAGGGGTTTTCGACGTCCTGACTTTC.

This CDR3 is CASSFARQGGSYGYTF. CDR3 in DNA: TGTGCCAGCAGCTTTGCGAGACAGGGTGGGAGCTATGGCTACACCTTC. The rearrangement joins TRBV7-2 to TRBJ1-2, with 7 bases matching TRBD1. CDR1 and CDR2 (germline): SGHTA, FQGNSA. Trimming at V came to 3 bases and at J to 4 bases, leaving 11 bases not matched to a gene. This CDR3 is built from 16 residues.

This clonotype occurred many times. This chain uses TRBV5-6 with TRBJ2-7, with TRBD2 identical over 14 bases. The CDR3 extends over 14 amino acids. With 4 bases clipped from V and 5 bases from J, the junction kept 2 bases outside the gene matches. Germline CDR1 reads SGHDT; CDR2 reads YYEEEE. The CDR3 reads CASSPGLAGDEQYF. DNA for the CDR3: TGTGCCAGCAGCCCGGGACTAGCGGGGGACGAGCAGTACTTC.

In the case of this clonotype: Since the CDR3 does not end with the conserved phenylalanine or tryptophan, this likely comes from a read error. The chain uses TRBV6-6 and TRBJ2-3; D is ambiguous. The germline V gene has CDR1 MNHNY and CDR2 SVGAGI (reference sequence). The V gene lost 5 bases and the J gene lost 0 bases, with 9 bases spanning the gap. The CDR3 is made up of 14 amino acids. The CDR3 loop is CASSPSSSTDTQYL. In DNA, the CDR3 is TGTGCCAGCAGTCCCTCCTCTAGCACAGATACGCAGTATTTG.

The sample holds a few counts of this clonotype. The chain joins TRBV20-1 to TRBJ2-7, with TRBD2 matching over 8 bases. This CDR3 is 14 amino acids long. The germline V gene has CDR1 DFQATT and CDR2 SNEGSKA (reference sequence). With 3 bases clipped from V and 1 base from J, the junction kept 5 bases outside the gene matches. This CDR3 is CSARAGGLSYEQYF. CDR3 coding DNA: TGCAGTGCTAGGGCGGGGGGCCTTTCCTACGAGCAGTACTTC.

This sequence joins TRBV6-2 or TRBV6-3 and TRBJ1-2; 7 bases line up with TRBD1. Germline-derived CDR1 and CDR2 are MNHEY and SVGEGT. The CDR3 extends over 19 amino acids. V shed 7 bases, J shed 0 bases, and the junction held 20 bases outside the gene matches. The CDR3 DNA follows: TGTGCCAGCACCACCCCCTGGGGGACAGACCCATCTTCTAACTATGGCTACACCTTC. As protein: CASTTPWGTDPSSNYGYTF.

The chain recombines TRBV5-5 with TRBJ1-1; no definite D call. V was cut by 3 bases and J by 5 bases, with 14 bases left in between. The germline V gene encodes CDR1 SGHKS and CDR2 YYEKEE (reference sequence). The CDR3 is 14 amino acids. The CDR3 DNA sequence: TGTGCCAGCAGCTCCGAGGCGGTTTGGACTGAAGCTTTCTTT. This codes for CASSSEAVWTEAFF.

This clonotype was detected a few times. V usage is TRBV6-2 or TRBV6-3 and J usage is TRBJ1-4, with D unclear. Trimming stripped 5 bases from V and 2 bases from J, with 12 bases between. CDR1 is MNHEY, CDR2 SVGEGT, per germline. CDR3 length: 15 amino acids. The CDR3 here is CASSRFRNTNEKLFF. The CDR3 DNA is TGTGCCAGCAGTCGCTTTAGGAATACTAATGAAAAACTGTTTTTT.

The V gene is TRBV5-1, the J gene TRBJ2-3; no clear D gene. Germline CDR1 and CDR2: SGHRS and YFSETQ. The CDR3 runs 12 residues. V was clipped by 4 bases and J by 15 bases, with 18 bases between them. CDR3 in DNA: TGCGCCAGCAGCGTCGACGGTATGCGGAATTATTTT. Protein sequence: CASSVDGMRNYF.

CDR3 DNA sequence: TGTGCCAGCTCCACGCTGGCCACATCTTCAGATACGCAGTATTTT. It is translated as CASSTLATSSDTQYF. The chain has TRBV18 and TRBJ2-3, with D unclear. The CDR3 has 15 residues. V was shortened by 6 bases and J by 4 bases, with 17 bases between the two germline ends. Germline loops: CDR1 KGHSH, CDR2 LQKENI.

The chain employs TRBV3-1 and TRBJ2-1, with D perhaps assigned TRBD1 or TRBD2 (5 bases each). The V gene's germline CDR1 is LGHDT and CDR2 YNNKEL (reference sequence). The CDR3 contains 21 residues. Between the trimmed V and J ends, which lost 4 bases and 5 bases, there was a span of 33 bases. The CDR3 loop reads CASSPKGFKGELRKDNNEQFF. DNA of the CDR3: TGTGCCAGCAGCCCAAAGGGGTTTAAGGGAGAACTAAGGAAGGATAACAATGAGCAGTTCTTC.